This T cell receptor (beta chain) was sequenced for a study of T cells in Graves' hyperthyroidism and ophthalmopathy. Using RNA transcripts as the source, TCR beta CDR3 regions were amplified. During a first-round RT-PCR of the TCR CDR3, the HTBI primer set was used. A single record per CDR3 protein comes from TCRdb applying MiXCR to the multiplex PCR reads. The sample includes 600,000 to 700,000 distinct CDR3 sequences, about 45% of them seen just once. This clonotype was detected many times. This sequence was found in an adult man with Graves' disease, either hyperthyroidism or ophthalmopathy (not recorded which). Sequencing input: peripheral blood or thyroid tissue (not recorded which).

The chain's CDR3 is CATSRDEGEKLFF. The DNA for the CDR3 is TGTGCCACCAGCAGAGATGAAGGCGAAAAACTGTTTTTT. The rearrangement links TRBV15 to TRBJ1-4; D is unresolved. The ends were cut back, 0 bases at V and 8 bases at J, with 7 bases in the middle. CDR3 size: 13 residues. Looked up from germline, CDR1 is LNHNV and CDR2 is YYDKDF (reference sequence).